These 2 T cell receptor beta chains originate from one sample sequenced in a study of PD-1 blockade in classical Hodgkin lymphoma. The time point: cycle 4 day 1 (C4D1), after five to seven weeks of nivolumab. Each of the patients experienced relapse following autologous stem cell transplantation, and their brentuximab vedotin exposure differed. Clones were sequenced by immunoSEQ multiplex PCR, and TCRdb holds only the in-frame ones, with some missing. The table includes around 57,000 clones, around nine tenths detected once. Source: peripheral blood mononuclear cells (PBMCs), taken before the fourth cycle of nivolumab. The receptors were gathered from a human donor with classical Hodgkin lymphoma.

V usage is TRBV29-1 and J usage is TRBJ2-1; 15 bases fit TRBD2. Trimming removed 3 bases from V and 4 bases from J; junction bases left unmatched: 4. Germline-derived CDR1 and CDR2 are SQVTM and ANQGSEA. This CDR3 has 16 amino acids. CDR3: CSVDGLAGGRYNEQFF. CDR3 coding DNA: TGCAGCGTTGATGGACTAGCGGGGGGGAGGTACAATGAGCAGTTCTTC.

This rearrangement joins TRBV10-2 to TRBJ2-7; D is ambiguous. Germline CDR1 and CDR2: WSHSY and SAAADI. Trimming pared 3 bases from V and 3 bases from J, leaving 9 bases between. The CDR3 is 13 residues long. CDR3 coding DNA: TGCGCCAGCAGTGACCCCCCCGTCTACGAGCAGTACTTC. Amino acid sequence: CASSDPPVYEQYF.